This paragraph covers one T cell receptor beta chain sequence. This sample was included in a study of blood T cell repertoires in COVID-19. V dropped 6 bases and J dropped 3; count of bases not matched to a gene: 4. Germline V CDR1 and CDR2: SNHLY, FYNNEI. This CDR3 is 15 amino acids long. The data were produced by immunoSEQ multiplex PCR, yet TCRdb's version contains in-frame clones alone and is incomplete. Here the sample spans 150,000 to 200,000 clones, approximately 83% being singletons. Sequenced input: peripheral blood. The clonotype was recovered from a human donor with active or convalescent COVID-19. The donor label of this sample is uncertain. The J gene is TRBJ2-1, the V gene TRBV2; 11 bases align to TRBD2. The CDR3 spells CASRFGTSGYNEQFF. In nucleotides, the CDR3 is TGTGCCAGCAGATTCGGGACTAGCGGCTACAATGAGCAGTTCTTC.